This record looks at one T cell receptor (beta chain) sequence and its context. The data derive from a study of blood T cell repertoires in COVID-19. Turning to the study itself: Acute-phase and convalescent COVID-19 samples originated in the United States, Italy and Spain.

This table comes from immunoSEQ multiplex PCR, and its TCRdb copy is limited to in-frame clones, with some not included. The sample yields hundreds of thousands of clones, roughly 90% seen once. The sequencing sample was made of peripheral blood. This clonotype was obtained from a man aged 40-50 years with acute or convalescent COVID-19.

The CDR3: CAISGGAGGYTF. DNA for the CDR3: TGTGCCATTTCGGGGGGGGCCGGCGGCTACACCTTC. V and J are TRBV3-1 (or the pseudogene TRBV3-2) and TRBJ1-2; D may be TRBD1 (6 bases). This CDR3 has 12 residues. Germline V gene data show CDR1 as LGHDT and CDR2 as YNNKEL (reference sequence). V was pared by 10 bases and J by 8 bases, with 17 bases between.